This entry describes one T cell receptor (beta chain). What it binds is unknown. The data belong to a study of cytomegalovirus exposure and HLA in healthy donors. Study results and caveats: V- and J-gene trimming in TCR beta was tied to a missense DCLRE1C variant by an analysis performed later.

This CDR3 has 18 residues. Germline-derived CDR1 and CDR2 are MDHEN and SYDVKM. V shed 3 bases, J shed 3 bases, and the junction held 11 bases outside the gene matches. PCR amplification relied on 60 Vbeta primers (plus 13 Jbeta primers). Sequencing was performed with immunoSEQ multiplex PCR; in TCRdb, only in-frame clones are kept and a portion is missing. This sample has approximately 130,000 clones, with over 60% found just once. Sequencing input: PBMCs. The chain is built from TRBV28 and TRBJ2-6; 7 bases line up with TRBD1. The clonotype comes from a woman aged 40 to 50 in good health and CMV-seronegative. The CDR3 DNA sequence: TGTGCCAGCAGTTTTCTTACGACAGGGAAAGGTGGGGCCAACGTCCTGACTTTC. Translation: CASSFLTTGKGGANVLTF.